These T cell receptor beta chains were read from a single sample in a study of T cells after yellow fever vaccination. From the 5' RACE reads, TCRdb called clonotypes with MiXCR, one entry per CDR3 protein. The sample comprises 280,000 or so distinct CDR3 sequences, approximately 8% of which are singletons, and 3% to 4% rests with the top ten. Sequences were derived from CD4+ T cells sorted from PBMCs, sampled 5 days after the yellow fever booster vaccination. These receptors were collected from a man aged 18 to 29 who received the YFV17D yellow fever vaccine. The CDR3 runs from the conserved cysteine through the conserved F or W. The D gene is left open where the match is weak. Size tells how often a clone was seen (once, few, many) or the class of an expanded clone, and some rows leave it out.

V	size	D	J	CDR3	DNA
TRBV3-1	.	TRBD1	TRBJ1-4	CASSFTGEGQEKLFF	TGTGCCAGCAGTTTCACAGGGGAAGGGCAGGAAAAACTGTTTTTT
TRBV12-3/TRBV12-4	few	.	TRBJ1-4	CASSFRLPEKLFF	TGTGCCAGCAGTTTTCGGCTCCCGGAAAAACTGTTTTTT
TRBV28	few	TRBD1	TRBJ2-3	CASSPTGTGDTDTQYF	TGTGCCAGCAGTCCGACCGGGACAGGGGACACAGATACGCAGTATTTT
TRBV5-4	.	.	TRBJ2-3	CASSYTGTNTQYF	TGTGCCAGCAGCTATACCGGGACAAATACGCAGTATTTT
TRBV6-5	.	.	TRBJ2-3	CASSPWTSTDTQYF	TGTGCCAGCAGCCCATGGACTAGCACAGATACGCAGTATTTT
TRBV20-1	few	TRBD2	TRBJ2-2	CSARAGTGGSGELFF	TGCAGTGCTAGAGCCGGGACCGGGGGGTCCGGGGAGCTGTTTTTT
TRBV15	few	TRBD2	TRBJ2-5	CATSRDRVAGETQYF	TGTGCCACCAGCAGAGATAGAGTAGCGGGAGAGACCCAGTACTTC
TRBV20-1	.	.	TRBJ1-6	CSAAAGEQGGNSPLHF	TGCAGTGCCGCCGCGGGTGAACAGGGTGGTAATTCACCCCTCCACTTT
TRBV7-2	.	.	TRBJ1-1	CASSFTATEAFF	TGTGCCAGCAGCTTCACAGCGACTGAAGCTTTCTTT
TRBV12-3/TRBV12-4	.	TRBD2	TRBJ2-3	CASSFRGGGGDTQYF	TGTGCCAGCAGTTTTCGCGGGGGGGGAGGAGATACGCAGTATTTT
TRBV24-1	.	TRBD2	TRBJ2-5	CATSEPGGAQETQYF	TGTGCCACCAGTGAACCCGGGGGGGCCCAAGAGACCCAGTACTTC
TRBV20-1	.	.	TRBJ1-2	CSARGGEYGYTF	TGCAGTGCCAGAGGTGGGGAATATGGCTACACCTTC
TRBV7-2	.	.	TRBJ2-5	CASSSYGREKTQYF	TGTGCCAGCAGCTCGTACGGACGTGAAAAGACCCAGTACTTC
TRBV30	few	.	TRBJ2-7	CAWSVSVYEQYF	TGTGCCTGGAGTGTGTCCGTCTACGAGCAGTACTTC
TRBV7-9	.	.	TRBJ1-1	CASSLSRRAFF	TGTGCCAGCAGCTTAAGTCGGCGAGCTTTCTTT
TRBV2	.	.	TRBJ2-3	CASLLRDPGQAQYF	TGTGCCAGCCTGCTCCGGGACCCAGGTCAGGCGCAGTATTTT
TRBV6-5	few	TRBD2	TRBJ2-5	CASSYQPGLAGSQETQYF	TGTGCCAGCAGTTACCAACCGGGACTAGCGGGGAGCCAAGAGACCCAGTACTTC
TRBV28	few	TRBD2	TRBJ2-5	CASIGGGAAETQYF	TGTGCCAGCATAGGCGGGGGGGCTGCAGAGACCCAGTACTTC
TRBV10-3	.	.	TRBJ2-3	CAIRDTRGADTQYF	TGTGCCATCAGAGATACTAGGGGGGCAGATACGCAGTATTTT
TRBV12-3/TRBV12-4	few	TRBD2	TRBJ2-1	CASSPGRGGAVGRQFF	TGTGCCAGCAGTCCCGGGCGGGGGGGGGCCGTCGGGAGGCAGTTCTTC
TRBV6-5	.	TRBD2	TRBJ2-1	CASSPLAGARNEQFF	TGTGCCAGCAGCCCACTAGCGGGGGCGCGGAATGAGCAGTTCTTC
TRBV5-1	few	.	TRBJ2-3	CASSPDPLPSTDTQYF	TGCGCCAGCAGCCCGGACCCATTACCAAGCACAGATACGCAGTATTTT
TRBV7-2	few	TRBD2	TRBJ2-4	CASSTSGGRGIQYF	TGTGCCAGCAGTACTAGCGGGGGTCGGGGCATTCAGTACTTC
TRBV3-1	few	.	TRBJ2-5	CASSPPGIQKETQYF	TGTGCCAGCAGCCCACCGGGGATTCAAAAAGAGACCCAGTACTTC
TRBV9	many	TRBD1	TRBJ1-2	CASSRGGSGYTF	TGTGCCAGCAGCCGAGGGGGCTCTGGCTACACCTTC
TRBV19	few	.	TRBJ2-7	CASSIGGREQYF	TGTGCCAGTAGTATCGGGGGGCGGGAGCAGTACTTC
TRBV5-1	.	.	TRBJ1-4	CASSLYGDNEKLFF	TGCGCCAGCAGCTTGTACGGTGATAATGAAAAACTGTTTTTT
TRBV7-9	.	TRBD1	TRBJ2-3	CASSFGTGGADTQYF	TGTGCCAGCAGCTTCGGGACAGGGGGCGCAGATACGCAGTATTTT
TRBV27	many	.	TRBJ2-2	CASSPVNTGELFF	TGTGCCAGCAGTCCCGTTAACACCGGGGAGCTGTTTTTT
TRBV6-5	.	.	TRBJ2-4	CASSPQRDIQYF	TGTGCCAGCAGTCCCCAGAGGGACATTCAGTACTTC
TRBV10-3	many	.	TRBJ1-1	CAISVDGNTEAFF	TGTGCCATCAGTGTGGATGGAAACACTGAAGCTTTCTTT
TRBV5-1	.	.	TRBJ2-5	CASSLTENQETQYF	TGCGCCAGCAGCCTGACAGAAAACCAAGAGACCCAGTACTTC
TRBV7-9	few	.	TRBJ1-6	CASSAQEGSPLHF	TGTGCCAGCAGCGCACAGGAAGGCTCACCCCTCCACTTT
TRBV11-2	few	TRBD1	TRBJ1-2	CASRPSTGGAYGYTF	TGTGCCAGCAGACCCTCGACAGGGGGGGCCTATGGCTACACCTTC
TRBV20-1	.	.	TRBJ1-1	CSARAVRGENTEAFF	TGCAGTGCTAGAGCTGTCAGGGGCGAGAACACTGAAGCTTTCTTT
TRBV5-4	.	TRBD2	TRBJ2-3	CASSPGGGLDAQYF	TGTGCCAGCAGCCCCGGGGGGGGGTTAGATGCGCAGTATTTT
TRBV12-5	.	.	TRBJ2-2	CASAERLDGGELFF	TGTGCTAGTGCGGAACGCTTAGACGGCGGGGAGCTGTTTTTT
TRBV4-2	many	.	TRBJ1-3	CASSQDERNTIYF	TGTGCCAGCAGCCAAGATGAGAGAAACACCATATATTTT
TRBV18	.	TRBD1	TRBJ2-2	CASSPQGPRGELFF	TGTGCCAGCTCTCCACAGGGGCCCCGCGGGGAGCTGTTTTTT
TRBV7-8	.	.	TRBJ2-6	CASSLGPAYGANVLTF	TGTGCCAGCAGCCTAGGGCCTGCCTATGGGGCCAACGTCCTGACTTTC
TRBV7-2	few	TRBD2	TRBJ2-7	CASSLDPSGGEQYF	TGTGCCAGCAGCTTAGATCCTAGCGGGGGAGAGCAGTACTTC